Included here is one T cell receptor (beta chain) sequence, with context. The target antigen is unknown. These data come from a study of shared clonotypes between healthy human individuals. Study conclusions and caveats: The expectation was that sequencing depth would affect clonotype sharing among donors. Naive subsets generally had larger estimated richness than memory subsets. Clonotypes shared by all four donors outscored non-shared clonotypes in generation probability.

CD4+ cells yielded CD45RA+ naive and CD45RA-negative memory subsets. Sequencing used immunoSEQ multiplex PCR; TCRdb keeps in-frame clones, though not all of them. The data contain some 1.5 million clones, 98% of them singletons. Germline V lookup: CDR1 KGHSH, CDR2 LQKENI. V lost 0 bases and J 7 bases, leaving 9 bases between the germline ends. The CDR3 has 13 residues. The chain is built from TRBV18 and TRBJ1-1, with D possibly TRBD1 on 5 matching bases. Specimen: naive CD4+ T cells sorted from blood. Subset in this sample: CD45RA+ positively selected. The source of this sequence is a man aged 30-40 years in good health. The CDR3 reads CASSPPKRGEAFF. The CDR3, as DNA: TGTGCCAGCTCACCACCTAAGAGGGGTGAAGCTTTCTTT.